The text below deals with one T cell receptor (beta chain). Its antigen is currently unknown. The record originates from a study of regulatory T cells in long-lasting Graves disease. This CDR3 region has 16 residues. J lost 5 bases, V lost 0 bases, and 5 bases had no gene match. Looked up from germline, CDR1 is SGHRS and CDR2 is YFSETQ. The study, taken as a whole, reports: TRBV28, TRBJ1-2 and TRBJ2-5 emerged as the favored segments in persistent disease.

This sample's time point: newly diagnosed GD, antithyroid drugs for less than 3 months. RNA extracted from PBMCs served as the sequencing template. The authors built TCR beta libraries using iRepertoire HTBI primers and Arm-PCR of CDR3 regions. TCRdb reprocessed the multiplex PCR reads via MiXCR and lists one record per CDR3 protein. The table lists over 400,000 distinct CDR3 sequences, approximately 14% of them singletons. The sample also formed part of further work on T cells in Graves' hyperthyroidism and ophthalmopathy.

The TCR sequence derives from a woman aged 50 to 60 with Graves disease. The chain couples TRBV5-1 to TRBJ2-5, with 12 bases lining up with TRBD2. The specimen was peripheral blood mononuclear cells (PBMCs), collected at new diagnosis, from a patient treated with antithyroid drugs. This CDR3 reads CASSLGGLAGLETQYF. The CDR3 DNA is TGCGCCAGCAGCTTGGGCGGACTAGCGGGACTGGAGACCCAGTACTTC.